The 5 T cell receptor beta chains listed next were all sequenced from one sample in a study of CD8 T cells in Susac syndrome. About 0.5 to 1 ug RNA was reverse transcribed with random hexamers. MiXCR, applied by TCRdb to the immunoSEQ multiplex PCR reads, yields one record per CDR3 protein. The profile shows over 130,000 distinct CDR3 sequences, 95% of them singletons. The sequenced material came from CD4+ T cells from PBMCs. These receptors originate from a human donor with multiple sclerosis.

This clonotype showed up just once. The rearrangement links TRBV12-3 or TRBV12-4 to TRBJ1-5; D is possibly TRBD1 (5 bases). V dropped 8 bases and J dropped 0 bases, with 17 bases sitting between them. The CDR3 is 16 residues long. This CDR3 reads CASSGGVRNSNQPQHF. CDR3 in DNA: TGTGCCAGCTCCGGGGGGGTTAGGAATAGCAATCAGCCCCAGCATTTT.

A word on this clonotype: Sequence at one end of the junction differs from germline and may be a read error. V is TRBV20-1 and J is TRBJ1-1; 7 positions agree with TRBD1. Germline V gene data show CDR1 as DFQATT and CDR2 as SNEGSKA (reference sequence). The CDR3 runs to 16 residues. The CDR3 loop is CSARRPAGQMNTEVFF. The CDR3 DNA sequence: TGCAGTGCTAGGCGACCGGCGGGACAGATGAACACTGAAGTTTTCTTT.

The CDR3 nucleotides are TGTGCCAGCAGTGAATACGGGGGTCGAGAGCAGTACTTC. Translation: CASSEYGGREQYF. The chain joins TRBV25-1 to TRBJ2-7; perhaps TRBD2 as D (6 bases). The CDR3 totals 13 residues. Germline assignment: CDR1 MGHDK and CDR2 SYGVNS. The V and J ends lost 0 bases and 7 bases respectively, with 10 bases between them.

CDR3 in amino acids: CASSPLGLLWFYEQYF. The CDR3, as DNA: TGTGCCAGCAGTCCCCTGGGACTTCTTTGGTTCTACGAGCAGTACTTC. This chain uses TRBV28 with TRBJ2-7; D is perhaps TRBD2 (6 bases). The ends were cut back, 5 bases at V and 3 bases at J, with 20 bases in the middle. Germline CDR1 is MDHEN and CDR2 is SYDVKM. The CDR3 consists of 16 residues.

The gene calls are TRBV2 and TRBJ2-5; TRBD2 is a possible D gene (6 bases). Trimming took 1 base from V and 9 from J, leaving 12 bases between them. The CDR3 length is 13 residues. CDR1 and CDR2 from the germline V gene are SNHLY and FYNNEI. CDR3 residues: CASSEVRGWAQYF. The CDR3 DNA sequence: TGTGCCAGCAGTGAAGTTCGGGGGTGGGCCCAGTACTTC.